This record covers a single T cell receptor beta chain. These data are taken from a study of cytomegalovirus exposure and HLA in healthy donors. The V gene lost 3 bases and the J gene lost 6 bases, with 11 bases spanning the gap. The germline gives CDR1 MDHEN, CDR2 SYDVKM. This CDR3 has 13 amino acids. Primers: 60 Vbeta forward and 13 Jbeta reverse. The assay was immunoSEQ multiplex PCR, and TCRdb's table has in-frame clones only and misses some. The table has 150,000 to 160,000 clones, approximately 74% seen once. The chain has TRBV28 and TRBJ1-1; D remains unclear. This receptor was identified in a man aged 25 to 40 in good health and CMV-seronegative. The sample was PBMCs. CDR3 in DNA: TGTGCCAGCAGTTTGAGAGCACCACCTGAAGCTTTCTTT. Translated: CASSLRAPPEAFF.